The next 27 T cell receptor beta chains were all read from a single sample in a study of vaccination and CD4 T cells after COVID-19. An Oncomine TCR Beta short-read assay was used to sequence the DNA from cultured CD4+ T cells. TCRdb passed the PCR reads through MiXCR, listing each CDR3 protein once. Altogether approximately 24,000 distinct CDR3 sequences are present, less than 35% being singletons, with the ten largest covering roughly 7.1%. Antigen specificity for these receptors is unknown. Time point given: late sampling 161 to 241 days after vaccination in a few convalescent patients. Treatment reported: roughly 10-day PBMC culture with coronavirus spike peptide pools or control peptides (ViraFEST assay). The sample was CD4+ T cells from blood, cultured in vitro, taken about 7 months after SARS-CoV-2 vaccination. The origin of the receptors is a human donor who had recovered from COVID-19.

This rearrangement joins TRBV21-1 to TRBJ2-7; no check of the table's D call, TRBD2, against the DNA was made. TRBV21-1 is annotated as a pseudogene. The CDR3 runs 15 residues. The CDR3 coding sequence is TGTGCCAGCAGCAAAGAGACGACTAGTAACTACGAGCAGTACTTC. This gives the protein CASSKETTSNYEQYF.

This clonotype was counted between two and nine times. The J gene is TRBJ1-1, the V gene TRBV20-1; TRBD1 agrees at 7 bases. Germline CDR1 and CDR2: DFQATT and SNEGSKA (reference sequence). CDR3 length: 17 amino acids. V was pared by 4 bases and J by 1 base, with 15 bases of the junction left unmatched. The CDR3 reads CSANPPTGEGANTEAFF. The CDR3 DNA reads as TGCAGTGCTAATCCCCCAACAGGCGAGGGGGCGAACACTGAAGCTTTCTTT.

The gene calls are TRBV24-1 and TRBJ2-7, with D possibly being TRBD2 (7 bases). Germline V lookup: CDR1 KGHDR, CDR2 SFDVKD. The V gene lost 2 bases and the J gene lost 5 bases, with 12 bases spanning the gap. There are 14 residues in the CDR3. The CDR3, as DNA: TGTGCCACCAGTGATTCTGGGGGGGGCGACGAGCAGTACTTC. Its translation: CATSDSGGGDEQYF.

The chain has TRBV2 and TRBJ2-7; 7 positions match TRBD1. The length of the CDR3 is 12 residues. Trimming removed 8 bases from V and 2 bases from J; junction bases left unmatched: 3. Germline V gene sequence: CDR1 SNHLY, CDR2 FYNNEI. The CDR3 region is CASGQETYEQYF. The DNA of the CDR3 is TGTGCCAGCGGACAGGAGACCTACGAGCAGTACTTC.

This clonotype was seen just once. DNA of the CDR3: TGTGCCAGCTCCCGCGGGCAGTTAGGCAATCAGCCCCAGCATTTT. It is translated as CASSRGQLGNQPQHF. This sequence joins TRBV18 and TRBJ1-5; D is undetermined. V lost 6 bases to trimming and J lost 2 bases, with 14 bases between them. Germline CDR1 and CDR2: KGHSH and LQKENI. This CDR3 has 15 residues.

The gene calls are TRBV4-1 and TRBJ2-7; D is undetermined. This CDR3 has 13 amino acids. Between the trimmed V and J ends, which lost 4 bases and 7 bases, there was a span of 14 bases. CDR1 MGHRA and CDR2 YSYEKL come from the germline V gene. CDR3 sequence: CASSRLRSEEQYF. CDR3 coding DNA: TGCGCCAGCAGCCGCTTGCGGTCGGAAGAGCAGTACTTC.

This clonotype was recorded a few times. The rearrangement uses TRBV2 and TRBJ1-6; D is ambiguous. CDR1 and CDR2 from the germline V gene are SNHLY and FYNNEI. This CDR3 has 13 amino acids. Trimming left V 6 bases short and J 7 bases short, with 10 bases between. CDR3 sequence: CASRETPNSPLHF. The CDR3 DNA sequence: TGTGCCAGCAGGGAGACGCCGAATTCACCCCTCCACTTT. The entire variable domain, with the rest obtained from reference TRBV2 and TRBJ1-6, is as follows: EPEVTQTPSHQVTQMGQEVILRCVPISNHLYFYWYRQILGQKVEFLVSFYNNEISEKSEIFDDQFSVERPDGSNFTLKIRSTKLEDSAMYFCASRETPNSPLHFGNGTRLTVT.

The chain links TRBV11-3 to TRBJ2-2, with D maybe TRBD2 (6 bases). The V gene lost 3 bases and the J gene lost 7 bases, with 18 bases spanning the gap. From germline, CDR1 is SGHNT and CDR2 YENEEA. The CDR3 length is 16 residues. The CDR3 loop reads CASSLGRRETNGELFF. CDR3 in DNA: TGTGCCAGCAGCTTGGGCAGACGGGAGACTAACGGGGAGCTGTTTTTT.

Notes on this clonotype: The conserved closing phenylalanine or tryptophan is absent in this CDR3, likely reflecting a read error. The chain is built from TRBV20-1 and TRBJ2-1, with 14 bases identical to TRBD2. CDR3 size: 16 residues. Germline V gene data show CDR1 as DFQATT and CDR2 as SNEGSKA (reference sequence). J gave up 7 bases and V 6 bases, and 11 bases lay outside the gene matches. CDR3 sequence reads: CSAGTSGSSGWNEQFL. CDR3 nucleotides: TGCAGTGCCGGGACTAGCGGGAGTTCCGGCTGGAATGAGCAGTTCCTC.

This chain uses TRBV7-6 with TRBJ2-1; 12 nucleotides match TRBD2. The trim removed 5 bases at V and 7 bases at J, leaving 6 bases unmatched. Germline V gives CDR1 SGHVS, CDR2 FNYEAQ. CDR3 size: 15 residues. For the CDR3, the DNA is TGTGCCAGCAGCCAGACTAGCGGGAGTAGTAATGAGCAGTTCTTC. Amino acids: CASSQTSGSSNEQFF.

J is TRBJ2-7 and V is TRBV27, with 12 bases lining up with TRBD2. CDR1 and CDR2 from the germline V gene are MNHEY and SMNVEV (reference sequence). The CDR3 is 16 amino acids. Trimming at V came to 5 bases and at J to 3 bases, leaving 8 bases not matched to a gene. DNA of the CDR3: TGTGCCAGCAGTCCGCGAGTACTAGCGGGAGGCTACGAGCAGTACTTC. It specifies CASSPRVLAGGYEQYF.

The chain carries TRBV20-1 and TRBJ2-7, with 14 nucleotides matching TRBD2. This CDR3 contains 14 residues. Germline CDR1 reads DFQATT; CDR2 reads SNEGSKA (reference sequence). After removal of 4 bases from V and 4 bases from J, the junction contained 3 bases not matched to a gene. CDR3 nucleotide sequence: TGCAGTGCTACCGGGACTAGCGGGAGATACGAGCAGTACTTC. It encodes CSATGTSGRYEQYF.

The chain employs TRBV28 and TRBJ2-2; D unresolved. V lost 4 bases and J lost 1, with 13 bases in between. CDR1 and CDR2 from the germline V gene are MDHEN and SYDVKM. This CDR3 has 16 residues. The CDR3 sequence: CASSSRAVLNTGELFF. Written as DNA, the CDR3 is TGTGCCAGCAGTTCCCGGGCCGTACTGAACACCGGGGAGCTGTTTTTT.

The V and J genes are TRBV7-3 and TRBJ2-1, with D tentatively TRBD1 (6 bases). Germline V CDR1 and CDR2: SGHTA, FQGTGA. The CDR3 contains 16 residues. Trimming cost V 1 base and J 0 bases, with 10 bases left between them. The CDR3 nucleotides are TGTGCCAGCAGCTTAAGTGGACAGAGCTCCTACAATGAGCAGTTCTTC. This translates into CASSLSGQSSYNEQFF. The variable domain in full, with the rest retrieved from reference TRBV7-3 and TRBJ2-1, is GAGVSQTPSNKVTEKGKYVELRCDPISGHTALYWYRQSLGQGPEFLIYFQGTGAADDSGLPNDRFFAVRPEGSVSTLKIQRTERGDSAVYLCASSLSGQSSYNEQFFGPGTRLTVL.

The chain employs TRBV28 and TRBJ2-1; D may be TRBD2 (6 bases). The CDR3 extends over 15 amino acids. The germline V gene has CDR1 MDHEN and CDR2 SYDVKM. Trimming shortened V by 7 bases and J by 1 base, and 14 bases separated the two germline ends. CDR3 sequence: CASKGPGGSYNEQFF. The CDR3 nucleotides read TGTGCCAGCAAAGGACCCGGAGGGTCCTACAATGAGCAGTTCTTC. Filled out from reference TRBV28 and TRBJ2-1, the complete variable domain reads DVKVTQSSRYLVKRTGEKVFLECVQDMDHENMFWYRQDPGLGLRLIYFSYDVKMKEKGDIPEGYSVSREKKERFSLILESASTNQTSMYLCASKGPGGSYNEQFFGPGTRLTVL.

Only a few counts were recorded for this clonotype. V and J are TRBV7-2 and TRBJ2-4; possibly TRBD1 for D (6 bases). Trimming cost V 4 bases and J 6 bases, with 10 bases left between them. The CDR3 consists of 13 residues. The germline CDR1 and CDR2 sequences are SGHTA and FQGNSA. The CDR3, as DNA: TGTGCCAGCAGCTCACAGGGTTTAAACATTCAGTACTTC. This translates into CASSSQGLNIQYF.

This clonotype was seen a few times. The rearrangement uses TRBV7-9 and TRBJ1-5; the D gene is possibly TRBD1 (5 bases). Germline V gene sequence: CDR1 SEHNR, CDR2 FQNEAQ (reference sequence). The CDR3 consists of 17 residues. Trimming cost V 3 bases and J 2 bases, with 17 bases left between them. The CDR3 bases are TGTGCCAGCAGCTTTGGCGGACGCATGGGGGGCAATCAGCCCCAGCATTTT. Translating it yields CASSFGGRMGGNQPQHF.

CDR3 in amino acids: CASTGGQGSISSYNEQFF. DNA of the CDR3: TGTGCCAGCACGGGTGGACAGGGGTCAATTAGCTCCTACAATGAGCAGTTCTTC. The chain recombines TRBV7-9 with TRBJ2-1; 9 nucleotides align to TRBD1. With 7 bases clipped from V and 0 bases from J, the junction kept 13 bases outside the gene matches. CDR1 is SEHNR, CDR2 FQNEAQ, per germline (reference sequence). CDR3 length equals 18 residues.

The chain uses TRBV7-2 and TRBJ1-1; possible D gene TRBD1, 6 bases. Germline assignment: CDR1 SGHTA and CDR2 FQGNSA. The CDR3 consists of 14 residues. Deletions cut 5 bases from V and 2 bases from J, with 12 bases between. CDR3 in amino acids: CASSVYRENTEAFF. CDR3 DNA: TGTGCCAGCAGCGTCTACAGGGAAAACACTGAAGCTTTCTTT.

This clonotype was seen only a few times. This chain uses TRBV24-1 with TRBJ2-1; D is tentatively TRBD1 or TRBD2 (5 bases each). The CDR3 covers 18 residues. V lost 4 bases to trimming and J lost 0 bases, with 18 bases between them. Germline CDR1 is KGHDR and CDR2 is SFDVKD. DNA of the CDR3: TGTGCCACCAGTGACACCCTACGGGGCTTGAGCTCCTACAATGAGCAGTTCTTC. As protein: CATSDTLRGLSSYNEQFF.

This clonotype occurred a few times. The V call is TRBV6-4, the J call TRBJ2-5; 9 nucleotides match TRBD1. This CDR3 has 15 residues. In germline, CDR1 is MRHNA, CDR2 SNTAGT. With V trimmed by 4 bases and J by 5 bases, 8 bases remained unmatched. CDR3: CASSAEQGAGETQYF. CDR3 in DNA: TGTGCCAGCAGTGCCGAACAGGGGGCTGGTGAGACCCAGTACTTC.

V and J are TRBV28 and TRBJ2-7, with D perhaps matching TRBD2 (5 bases). CDR3 length: 12 amino acids. V shed 1 base and J shed 7 bases, with 8 bases lying between them. CDR1 and CDR2 from the germline V gene are MDHEN and SYDVKM. CDR3 sequence (DNA): TGTGCCAGCAGTTTATTCCCGGGAGAGCAGTACTTC. Encoded protein: CASSLFPGEQYF.

The rearrangement uses TRBV4-2 and TRBJ2-5; 12 bases match TRBD2. The trim removed 6 bases at V and 0 bases at J, leaving 2 bases unmatched. CDR1 and CDR2 (germline): LGHNA, YNFKEQ. This CDR3 region has 15 residues. CDR3 DNA sequence: TGTGCCAGCAGTGGGACTAGCGGGTACCAAGAGACCCAGTACTTC. Its translation is CASSGTSGYQETQYF.

V and J are TRBV4-1 and TRBJ1-1; TRBD1 matches 8 bases. V dropped 4 bases and J dropped 7; count of bases not matched to a gene: 11. The germline gives CDR1 MGHRA, CDR2 YSYEKL. The CDR3 totals 15 residues. The CDR3 reads CASSLGQGYQLEAFF. In nucleotides, the CDR3 is TGCGCCAGCAGCCTTGGACAGGGATACCAACTTGAAGCTTTCTTT.

This chain uses TRBV28 with TRBJ1-2; possibly TRBD1 for D (5 bases). CDR3 size: 14 residues. V shed 3 bases and J shed 6 bases, with 14 bases lying between them. Per the germline V gene, CDR1 is MDHEN and CDR2 is SYDVKM. The CDR3 DNA reads TGTGCCAGCAGTTTCGGACTGGGACGGGATGGCTACACCTTC. Protein: CASSFGLGRDGYTF.

The chain recombines TRBV10-3 with TRBJ1-1; no clear D gene. V lost 2 bases, J lost 8 bases, and 6 bases lay in between. CDR3 length: 11 amino acids. The germline V gene has CDR1 ENHRY and CDR2 SYGVKD. CDR3 residues: CAISEEQEAFF. The CDR3 DNA reads as TGTGCCATCAGTGAGGAGCAGGAAGCTTTCTTT.

The V and J genes are TRBV19 and TRBJ2-7; the D gene could be TRBD1 or TRBD2 (5 bases each). CDR1 and CDR2 (germline): LNHDA, SQIVND (reference sequence). V shed 5 bases and J shed 2 bases, with 13 bases lying between them. The CDR3 length is 14 residues. This CDR3 reads CASSGWDGTYEQYF. CDR3 nucleotides: TGTGCCAGTAGTGGATGGGACGGGACCTACGAGCAGTACTTC.